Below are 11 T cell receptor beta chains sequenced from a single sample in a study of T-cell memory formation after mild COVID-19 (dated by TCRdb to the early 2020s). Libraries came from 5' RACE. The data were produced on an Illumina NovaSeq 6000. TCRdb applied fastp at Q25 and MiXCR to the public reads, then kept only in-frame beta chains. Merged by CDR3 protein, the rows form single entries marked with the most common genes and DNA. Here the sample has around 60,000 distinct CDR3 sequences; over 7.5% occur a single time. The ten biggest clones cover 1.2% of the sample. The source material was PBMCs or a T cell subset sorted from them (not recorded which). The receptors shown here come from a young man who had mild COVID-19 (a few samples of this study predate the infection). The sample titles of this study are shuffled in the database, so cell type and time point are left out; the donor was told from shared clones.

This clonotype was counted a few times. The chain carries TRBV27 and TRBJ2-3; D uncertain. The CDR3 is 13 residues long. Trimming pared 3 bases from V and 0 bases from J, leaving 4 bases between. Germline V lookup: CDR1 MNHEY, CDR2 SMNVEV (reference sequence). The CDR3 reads CASSFSSTDTQYF. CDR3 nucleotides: TGTGCCAGCAGTTTCTCTAGCACAGATACGCAGTATTTT.

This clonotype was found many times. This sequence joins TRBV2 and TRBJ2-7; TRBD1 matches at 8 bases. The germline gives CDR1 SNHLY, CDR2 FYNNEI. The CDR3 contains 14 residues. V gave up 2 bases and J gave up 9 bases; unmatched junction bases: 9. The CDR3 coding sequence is TGTGCCAGCAGTGAATCTCCAGGGGGCATTCGGCAGTACGTC. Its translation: CASSESPGGIRQYV.

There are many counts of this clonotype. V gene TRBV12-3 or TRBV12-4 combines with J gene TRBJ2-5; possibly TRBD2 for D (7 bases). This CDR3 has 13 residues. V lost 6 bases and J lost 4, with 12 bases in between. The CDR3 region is CASSLRGGETQYF. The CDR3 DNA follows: TGTGCCAGCAGCTTAAGGGGGGGAGAGACCCAGTACTTC.

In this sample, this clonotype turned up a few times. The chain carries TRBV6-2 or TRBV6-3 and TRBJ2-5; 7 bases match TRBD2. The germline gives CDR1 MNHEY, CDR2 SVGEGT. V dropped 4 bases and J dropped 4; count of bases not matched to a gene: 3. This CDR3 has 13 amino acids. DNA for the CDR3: TGTGCCAGCAGTTGGCGGGAGAGAGAGACCCAGTACTTC. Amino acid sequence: CASSWRERETQYF.

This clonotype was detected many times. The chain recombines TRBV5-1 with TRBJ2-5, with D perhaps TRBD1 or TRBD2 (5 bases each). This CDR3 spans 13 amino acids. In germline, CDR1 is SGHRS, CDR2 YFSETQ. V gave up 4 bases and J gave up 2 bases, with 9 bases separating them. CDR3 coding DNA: TGCGCCAGCAGCCGGGACGGACAAGAGACCCAGTACTTC. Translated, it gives CASSRDGQETQYF.

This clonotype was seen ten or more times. CDR3: CASSSIAGVSYNEQFF. CDR3 nucleotide sequence: TGTGCCAGCAGCTCGATAGCGGGGGTCTCCTACAATGAGCAGTTCTTC. The chain recombines TRBV7-6 with TRBJ2-1, with 9 bases matching TRBD2. Germline-derived CDR1 and CDR2 are SGHVS and FNYEAQ. This CDR3 comprises 16 residues. V dropped 4 bases and J dropped 0; count of bases not matched to a gene: 4.

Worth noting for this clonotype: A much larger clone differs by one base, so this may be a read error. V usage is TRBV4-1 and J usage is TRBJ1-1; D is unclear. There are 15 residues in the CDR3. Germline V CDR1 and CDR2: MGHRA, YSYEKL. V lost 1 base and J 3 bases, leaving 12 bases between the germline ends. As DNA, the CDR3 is TGCGCCAGCAGCCAAGCGGGAGGGTCTTACACTGAAGCTTTCTTT. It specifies CASSQAGGSYTEAFF.

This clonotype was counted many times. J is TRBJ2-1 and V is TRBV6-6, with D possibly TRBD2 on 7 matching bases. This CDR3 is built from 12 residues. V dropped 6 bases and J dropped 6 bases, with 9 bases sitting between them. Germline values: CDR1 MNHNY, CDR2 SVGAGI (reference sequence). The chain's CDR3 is CASSRGANEQFF. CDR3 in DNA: TGTGCCAGCAGCCGGGGGGCCAATGAGCAGTTCTTC.

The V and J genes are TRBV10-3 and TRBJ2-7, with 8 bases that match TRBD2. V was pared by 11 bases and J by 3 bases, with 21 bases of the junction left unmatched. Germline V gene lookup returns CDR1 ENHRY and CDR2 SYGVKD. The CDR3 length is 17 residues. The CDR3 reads CALRSRLAHLRGYEQYV. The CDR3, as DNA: TGTGCCCTTCGAAGCCGACTAGCGCATCTTAGGGGCTACGAGCAGTACGTC.

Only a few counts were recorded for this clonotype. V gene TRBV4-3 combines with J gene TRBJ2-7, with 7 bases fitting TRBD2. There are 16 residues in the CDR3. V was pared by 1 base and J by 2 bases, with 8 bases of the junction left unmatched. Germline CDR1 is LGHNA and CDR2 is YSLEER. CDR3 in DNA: TGCGCCAGCAGCCAAGGGGGGGGGACTTTTACCTACGAGCAGTACTTC. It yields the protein CASSQGGGTFTYEQYF.

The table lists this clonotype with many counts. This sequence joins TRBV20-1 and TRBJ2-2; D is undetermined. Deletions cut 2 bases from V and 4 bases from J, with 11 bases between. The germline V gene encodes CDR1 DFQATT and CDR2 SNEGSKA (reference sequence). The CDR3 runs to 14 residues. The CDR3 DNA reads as TGCAGTGCTAGAAGCCCAGTTGGCACCGGGGAGCTGTTTTTT. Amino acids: CSARSPVGTGELFF.